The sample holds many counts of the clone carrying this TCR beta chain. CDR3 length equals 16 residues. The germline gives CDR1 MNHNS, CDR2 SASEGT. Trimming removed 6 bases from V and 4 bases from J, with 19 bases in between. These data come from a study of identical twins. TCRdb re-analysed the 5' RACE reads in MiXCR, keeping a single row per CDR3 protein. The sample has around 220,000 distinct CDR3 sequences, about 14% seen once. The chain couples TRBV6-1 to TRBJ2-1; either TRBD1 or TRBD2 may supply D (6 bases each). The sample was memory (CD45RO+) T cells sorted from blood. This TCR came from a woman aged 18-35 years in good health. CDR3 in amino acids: CASRVRGDSLYNEQFF. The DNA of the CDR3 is TGTGCCAGCAGAGTTAGGGGGGACTCCTTATACAATGAGCAGTTCTTC.